This is a list of T cell receptor beta chains from one sample in a study of T cell responses to AZD1222 COVID-19 vaccine. Repertoires were generated with immunoSEQ multiplex PCR, while TCRdb's copy carries only in-frame clones and drops some. The table shows under 85,000 clones, with about nine tenths occurring only once. The source was peripheral blood, collected 28 days after the second AZD1222 dose. The source of these receptors is an adult who received the AZD1222 COVID-19 vaccine. CDR3s include the opening cysteine and the closing phenylalanine or tryptophan. Each record gives: J gene, V gene, CDR3 protein.

J gene: TRBJ1-1
V gene: TRBV12-3/TRBV12-4
CDR3 protein: CASSRGDMGEAFF

J gene: TRBJ1-1
V gene: TRBV7-9
CDR3 protein: CASSMENMNTEAFF

J gene: TRBJ2-7
V gene: TRBV5-1
CDR3 protein: CASSFGRTGSYEQYF

J gene: TRBJ2-5
V gene: TRBV30
CDR3 protein: CAWSAGGETQYF

J gene: TRBJ2-1
V gene: TRBV18
CDR3 protein: CASSPASGGAGREQFF

J gene: TRBJ1-5
V gene: TRBV7-9
CDR3 protein: CASSLEGFGNQPQHF

J gene: TRBJ1-2
V gene: TRBV11-3
CDR3 protein: CASSGRADYGYTF

J gene: TRBJ2-1
V gene: TRBV7-3
CDR3 protein: CASSKDRGEYNEQFF

J gene: TRBJ2-2
V gene: TRBV6-5
CDR3 protein: CASSYGTGELFF

J gene: TRBJ1-2
V gene: TRBV6-1
CDR3 protein: CASSEVGSRGQGYTF

J gene: TRBJ2-7
V gene: TRBV6-5
CDR3 protein: CASSYPKTGEVYEQYF

J gene: TRBJ1-4
V gene: TRBV7-6
CDR3 protein: CASSLIAPPDEKLFF

J gene: TRBJ2-7
V gene: TRBV4-3
CDR3 protein: CASSQSSQAQGTYEQYF

J gene: TRBJ2-5
V gene: TRBV24-1
CDR3 protein: CAASESGGRIQETQYF

J gene: TRBJ2-3
V gene: TRBV9
CDR3 protein: CASSVDPGGPSTDTQYF

J gene: TRBJ2-1
V gene: TRBV2
CDR3 protein: CAGGQGGNEQFF

J gene: TRBJ2-5
V gene: TRBV6-2/TRBV6-3
CDR3 protein: CASSFEQGAGETQYF

J gene: TRBJ2-3
V gene: TRBV6-5
CDR3 protein: CATRTGDGTDTQYF

J gene: TRBJ2-5
V gene: TRBV9
CDR3 protein: CASSVGSHGALGETQYF

J gene: TRBJ1-1
V gene: TRBV11-3
CDR3 protein: CASSSPSTDNTEAFF

J gene: TRBJ2-1
V gene: TRBV10-3
CDR3 protein: CAISDPTSGGANEQFF

J gene: TRBJ2-3
V gene: TRBV3-1/TRBV3-2
CDR3 protein: CASSQGYTQYF

J gene: TRBJ2-7
V gene: TRBV5-3
CDR3 protein: CARSWTTSGPTMKQYF

J gene: TRBJ1-2
V gene: TRBV7-2
CDR3 protein: CASSLQGGGYGYTF

J gene: TRBJ1-1
V gene: TRBV5-1
CDR3 protein: CASSLWTEGTEAFF

J gene: TRBJ1-2
V gene: TRBV10-3
CDR3 protein: CAISEAFVSPPGGYTF

J gene: TRBJ2-7
V gene: TRBV29-1
CDR3 protein: CSVSGTSGTGSSYEQYF

J gene: TRBJ2-1
V gene: TRBV24-1
CDR3 protein: CATSLSGYNEQFF

J gene: TRBJ1-2
V gene: TRBV28
CDR3 protein: CASSFQQEEGYGYTF

J gene: TRBJ1-4
V gene: TRBV6-5
CDR3 protein: CASSLTRGNNEKLFF

J gene: TRBJ2-6
V gene: TRBV7-3
CDR3 protein: CASSHSAGANVLTF

J gene: TRBJ1-1
V gene: TRBV5-1
CDR3 protein: CASSGGGQVIMNTEAFF

J gene: TRBJ2-1
V gene: TRBV7-2
CDR3 protein: CASSIPMGEQFF

J gene: TRBJ2-3
V gene: TRBV5-4
CDR3 protein: CASSPGGSGGAEDTQYF

J gene: TRBJ1-2
V gene: TRBV3-1/TRBV3-2
CDR3 protein: CASSQQTQNGEGQVVPYGYTF

J gene: TRBJ2-2
V gene: TRBV13
CDR3 protein: CASSLGLAGDANTGELFF

J gene: TRBJ2-7
V gene: TRBV14
CDR3 protein: CASSQPGPYEQYF

J gene: TRBJ2-1
V gene: TRBV19
CDR3 protein: CASSFTLNEQFF

J gene: TRBJ1-3
V gene: TRBV12-2
CDR3 protein: CASRFTDSGNTIYF

J gene: TRBJ1-5
V gene: TRBV5-6
CDR3 protein: CASSLTGDTQPQHF

J gene: TRBJ2-7
V gene: TRBV6-2/TRBV6-3
CDR3 protein: CASSLSGSYEQYF

J gene: TRBJ2-7
V gene: TRBV7-2
CDR3 protein: CASSQLGGLAGGRDEQYF

J gene: TRBJ2-7
V gene: TRBV5-1
CDR3 protein: CASSLDYSYEQYF

J gene: TRBJ1-5
V gene: TRBV5-1
CDR3 protein: CASSSGGGQPQHF

J gene: TRBJ2-3
V gene: TRBV2
CDR3 protein: CAGTGASTDTQYF

J gene: TRBJ2-2
V gene: TRBV7-2
CDR3 protein: CASSPRTSGNTGELFF

J gene: TRBJ1-5
V gene: TRBV10-2
CDR3 protein: CASRQGANSNQPQHF

J gene: TRBJ1-5
V gene: TRBV19
CDR3 protein: CASISLRGGNQPQHF

J gene: TRBJ1-5
V gene: TRBV6-5
CDR3 protein: CASSRDGYSNQPQHF

J gene: TRBJ1-2
V gene: TRBV5-1
CDR3 protein: CASSLTFEYGYTF

J gene: TRBJ1-2
V gene: TRBV2
CDR3 protein: CASPKGDRGYGYTF

J gene: TRBJ1-6
V gene: TRBV4-1
CDR3 protein: CASSHGNSPLHF

J gene: TRBJ2-5
V gene: TRBV24-1
CDR3 protein: CATSDLVIGGETQYF

J gene: TRBJ2-7
V gene: TRBV7-2
CDR3 protein: CASSGGAYEQYF

J gene: TRBJ2-3
V gene: TRBV7-2
CDR3 protein: CASSYRLAVTDTQYF

J gene: TRBJ1-4
V gene: TRBV5-1
CDR3 protein: CASSLGTGLEKLFF

J gene: TRBJ2-7
V gene: TRBV30
CDR3 protein: CAWGLTGGYEQYF

J gene: TRBJ1-5
V gene: TRBV19
CDR3 protein: CASSITGDNQPQHF